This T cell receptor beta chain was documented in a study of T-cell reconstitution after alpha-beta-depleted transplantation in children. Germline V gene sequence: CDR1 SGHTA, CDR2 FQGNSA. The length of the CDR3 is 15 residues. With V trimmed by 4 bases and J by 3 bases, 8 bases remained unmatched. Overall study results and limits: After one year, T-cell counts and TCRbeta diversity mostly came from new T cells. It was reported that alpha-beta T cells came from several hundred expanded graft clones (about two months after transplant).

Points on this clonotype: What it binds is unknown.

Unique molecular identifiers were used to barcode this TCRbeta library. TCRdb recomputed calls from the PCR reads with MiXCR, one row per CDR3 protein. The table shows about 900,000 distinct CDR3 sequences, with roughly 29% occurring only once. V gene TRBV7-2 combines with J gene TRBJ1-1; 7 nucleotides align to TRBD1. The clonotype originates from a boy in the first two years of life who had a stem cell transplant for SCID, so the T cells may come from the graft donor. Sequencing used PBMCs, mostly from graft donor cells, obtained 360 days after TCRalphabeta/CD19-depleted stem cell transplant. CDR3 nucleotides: TGTGCCAGCAGCTCCAACAGGGGAGGGGACACTGAAGCTTTCTTT. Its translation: CASSSNRGGDTEAFF.